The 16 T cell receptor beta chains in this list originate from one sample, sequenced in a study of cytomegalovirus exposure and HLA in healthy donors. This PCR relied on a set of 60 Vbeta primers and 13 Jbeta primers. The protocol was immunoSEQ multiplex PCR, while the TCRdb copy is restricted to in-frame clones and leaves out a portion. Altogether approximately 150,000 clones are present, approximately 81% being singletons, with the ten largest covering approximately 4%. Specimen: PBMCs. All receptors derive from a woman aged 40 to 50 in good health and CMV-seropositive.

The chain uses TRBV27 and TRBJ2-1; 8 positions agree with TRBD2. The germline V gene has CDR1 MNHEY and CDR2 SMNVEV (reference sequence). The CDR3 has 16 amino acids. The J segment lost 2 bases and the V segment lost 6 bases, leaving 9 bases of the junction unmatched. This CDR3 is CASSRSSGLTYNEQFF. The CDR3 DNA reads TGTGCCAGCAGCAGATCTAGCGGGCTGACCTACAATGAGCAGTTCTTC.

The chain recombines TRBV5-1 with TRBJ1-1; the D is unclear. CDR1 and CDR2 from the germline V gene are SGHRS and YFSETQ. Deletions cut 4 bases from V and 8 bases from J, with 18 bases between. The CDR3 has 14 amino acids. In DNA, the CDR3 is TGCGCCAGCAGCCCGGACTGGGTAATCGAGGAAGCTTTCTTT. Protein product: CASSPDWVIEEAFF.

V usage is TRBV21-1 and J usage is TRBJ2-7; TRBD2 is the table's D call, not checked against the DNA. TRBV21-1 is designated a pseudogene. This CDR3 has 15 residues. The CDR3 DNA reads TGTGCCAGCAGCTCTCCTGGTAGGTGGACGGGGGAGCAGTACTTC. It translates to CASSSPGRWTGEQYF.

CDR3 sequence reads: CASSRRAAGQTYEQYF. CDR3 nucleotides: TGTGCCAGCAGCAGAAGGGCAGCGGGGCAAACCTACGAGCAGTACTTC. The chain joins TRBV13 to TRBJ2-5, with 7 bases that match TRBD2. The J call is in doubt because the DNA end fits TRBJ2-7 better. Germline V gives CDR1 PRHDT, CDR2 FYEKMQ (reference sequence). The CDR3 covers 16 residues.

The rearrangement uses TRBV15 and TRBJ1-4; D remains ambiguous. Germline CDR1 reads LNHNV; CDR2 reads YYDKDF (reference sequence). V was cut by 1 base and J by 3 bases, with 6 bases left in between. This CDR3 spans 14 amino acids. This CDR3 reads CATSRATSNEKLFF. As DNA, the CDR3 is TGTGCCACCAGCAGAGCTACCTCTAATGAAAAACTGTTTTTT.

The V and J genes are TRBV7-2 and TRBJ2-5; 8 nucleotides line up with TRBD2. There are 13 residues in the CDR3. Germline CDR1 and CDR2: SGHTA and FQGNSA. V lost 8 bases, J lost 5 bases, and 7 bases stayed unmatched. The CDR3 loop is CASCFRGGETQYF. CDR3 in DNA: TGTGCCAGCTGTTTTCGGGGGGGCGAGACCCAGTACTTC.

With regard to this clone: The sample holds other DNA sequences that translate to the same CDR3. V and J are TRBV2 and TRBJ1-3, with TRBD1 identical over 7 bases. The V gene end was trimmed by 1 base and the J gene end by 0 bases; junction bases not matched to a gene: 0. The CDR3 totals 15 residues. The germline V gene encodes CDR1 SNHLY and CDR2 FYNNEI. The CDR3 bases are TGTGCCAGCAGTGAAGGGACAGGCTCTGGAAACACCATATATTTT. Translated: CASSEGTGSGNTIYF.

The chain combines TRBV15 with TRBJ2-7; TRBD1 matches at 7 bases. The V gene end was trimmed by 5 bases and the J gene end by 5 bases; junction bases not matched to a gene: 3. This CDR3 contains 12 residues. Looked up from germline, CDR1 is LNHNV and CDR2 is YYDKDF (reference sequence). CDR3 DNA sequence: TGTGCCACCAGCCGGACAGGTAACGAGCAGTACTTC. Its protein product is CATSRTGNEQYF.

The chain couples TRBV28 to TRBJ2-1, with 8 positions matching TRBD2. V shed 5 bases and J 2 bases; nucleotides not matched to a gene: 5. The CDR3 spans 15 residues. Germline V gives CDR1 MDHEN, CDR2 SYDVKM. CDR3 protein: CASSLSGGPYNEQFF. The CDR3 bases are TGTGCCAGCAGTCTTTCGGGAGGGCCCTACAATGAGCAGTTCTTC.

The CDR3 loop reads CASSDAGTVEQYF. Written as DNA, the CDR3 is TGCGCCAGCAGCGACGCCGGGACAGTCGAGCAGTACTTC. V is TRBV5-1 and J is TRBJ2-5; the match to TRBD1 covers 7 bases. The J call could be wrong; TRBJ2-7 is a better fit for the DNA end. Looked up from germline, CDR1 is SGHRS and CDR2 is YFSETQ. The CDR3 has 13 residues.

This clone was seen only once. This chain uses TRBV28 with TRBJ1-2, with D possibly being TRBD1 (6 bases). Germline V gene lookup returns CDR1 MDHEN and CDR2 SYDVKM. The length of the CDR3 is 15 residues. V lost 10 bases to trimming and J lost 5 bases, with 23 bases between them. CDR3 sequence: CAIRGDRFNVYGYTF. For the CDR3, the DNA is TGTGCCATTAGGGGAGACAGGTTTAACGTATATGGCTACACCTTC.

The DNA of the CDR3 is TGTGCCAGCAGTCACACAGGGGTAGAGACCCAGTACTTC. Amino acids: CASSHTGVETQYF. The chain has TRBV27 and TRBJ2-5, with TRBD1 matching over 7 bases. The CDR3 contains 13 residues. The V gene end was trimmed by 5 bases and the J gene end by 4 bases; junction bases not matched to a gene: 4. Germline lookup yields CDR1 MNHEY and CDR2 SMNVEV (reference sequence).

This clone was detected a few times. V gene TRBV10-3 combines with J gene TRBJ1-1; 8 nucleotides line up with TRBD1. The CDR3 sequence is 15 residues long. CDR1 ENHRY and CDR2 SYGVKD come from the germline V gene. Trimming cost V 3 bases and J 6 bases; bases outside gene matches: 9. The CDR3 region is CAISEGTGGRPEAFF. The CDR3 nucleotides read TGTGCCATCAGTGAAGGAACAGGGGGTAGGCCTGAAGCTTTCTTT.

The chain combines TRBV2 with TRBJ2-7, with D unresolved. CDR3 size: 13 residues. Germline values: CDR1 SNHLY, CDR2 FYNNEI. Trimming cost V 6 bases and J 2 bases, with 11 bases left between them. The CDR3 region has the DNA TGTGCCAGCAGCAAAACAGTGACCTACGAGCAGTACTTC. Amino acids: CASSKTVTYEQYF.

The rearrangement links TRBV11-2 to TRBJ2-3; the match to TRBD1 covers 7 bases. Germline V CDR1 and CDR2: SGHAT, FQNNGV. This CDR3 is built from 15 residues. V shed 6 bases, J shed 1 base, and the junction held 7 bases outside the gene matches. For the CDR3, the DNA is TGTGCCAGCAGAGGGGACAGCTCACGCACAGATACGCAGTATTTT. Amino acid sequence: CASRGDSSRTDTQYF.

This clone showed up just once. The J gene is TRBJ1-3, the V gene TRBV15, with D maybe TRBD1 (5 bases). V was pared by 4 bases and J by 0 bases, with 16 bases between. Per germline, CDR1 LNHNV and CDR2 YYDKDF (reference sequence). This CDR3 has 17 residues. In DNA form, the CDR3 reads TGTGCCACCAGCATAAACCAGGGCGGTGGCTCTGGAAACACCATATATTTT. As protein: CATSINQGGGSGNTIYF. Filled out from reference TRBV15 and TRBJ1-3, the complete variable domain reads DAMVIQNPRYQVTQFGKPVTLSCSQTLNHNVMYWYQQKSSQAPKLLFHYYDKDFNNEADTPDNFQSRRPNTSFCFLDIRSPGLGDTAMYLCATSINQGGGSGNTIYFGEGSWLTVV.